Sequencing of this TCR beta chain was carried out in a study of blood T cell repertoires in COVID-19. Turning to the study itself: There were acute and convalescent COVID-19 samples, and they came from the United States, Italy and Spain.

In the source study's methods: It was from reference gene primer amplification that nucleated cell counts were estimated. Sequenced by immunoSEQ multiplex PCR; TCRdb stores in-frame clones only, minus some. That table is the source of V, J and clone size, and D and trimming were worked out from the DNA. The sample shows 150,000 to 200,000 clones, 75% to 95% of them seen only once. The CDR3 contains 15 residues. The chain couples TRBV21-1 to TRBJ2-7; TRBD2, as called in the table, went unchecked against the DNA. TRBV21-1 is recorded as a pseudogene. The TCR comes from a man aged 45-65 years with acute or convalescent COVID-19. Sequencing was done on a sample of peripheral blood. Here the CDR3 reads CASDGDCKIYYEQYF. The CDR3 DNA is TGTGCCAGCGACGGGGACTGCAAGATCTACTACGAGCAGTACTTC.